Presented here are 30 T cell receptor beta chains from one specimen sequenced in a study of CD8 T cells in Susac syndrome. RNA amounts of roughly 0.5 to 1 ug underwent reverse transcription with random hexamers. TCRdb fed the immunoSEQ multiplex PCR reads into MiXCR, producing one record per CDR3 protein. The table shows around 200,000 distinct CDR3 sequences, with 80% to 95% occurring only once. The sequenced sample was CD8+ T cells from PBMCs. All receptors come from a human donor with multiple sclerosis.

The chain carries TRBV7-9 and TRBJ1-1, with D unclear. This CDR3 region has 11 residues. V was trimmed by 3 bases and J by 7 bases, leaving 6 bases between them. Per germline, CDR1 SEHNR and CDR2 FQNEAQ (reference sequence). The CDR3 DNA reads as TGTGCCAGCAGCTTGCCCGATGAAGCTTTCTTT. Residues: CASSLPDEAFF.

This clonotype was counted between two and nine times. The V call is TRBV12-3 or TRBV12-4, the J call TRBJ1-1, with D maybe TRBD1 (6 bases). Trimming shortened V by 4 bases and J by 1 base, and 7 bases separated the two germline ends. The CDR3 is made up of 13 amino acids. CDR3 region: CASSSTGNTEAFF. The CDR3 coding sequence is TGTGCCAGCAGTTCGACAGGGAACACTGAAGCTTTCTTT.

This chain joins TRBV11-2 and TRBJ2-1, with TRBD2 matching over 8 bases. Per the germline V gene, CDR1 is SGHAT and CDR2 is FQNNGV. CDR3 length: 16 residues. Trimming removed 5 bases from V and 6 bases from J; junction bases left unmatched: 12. The CDR3 spells CASSPPGLVYTNEQFF. The CDR3 DNA is TGTGCCAGCAGCCCCCCGGGACTAGTCTATACCAATGAGCAGTTCTTC.

The gene calls are TRBV6-6 and TRBJ2-1; D is unclear. Germline V lookup: CDR1 MNHNY, CDR2 SVGAGI (reference sequence). Deletions cut 5 bases from V and 12 bases from J, with 14 bases between. The CDR3 spans 12 residues. CDR3 nucleotide sequence: TGTGCCAGCAGTCCATCGCGAATCGGGCAGTTCTTC. Its translation: CASSPSRIGQFF.

The chain employs TRBV15 and TRBJ2-1, with 9 positions matching TRBD2. Germline values: CDR1 LNHNV, CDR2 YYDKDF (reference sequence). This CDR3 is built from 18 residues. Unmatched junction bases numbered 14, after V lost 5 bases and J lost 3 bases. CDR3 DNA sequence: TGTGCCACCAGCGTTTACCGCGGGGCGGGGGGGCACTACAATGAGCAGTTCTTC. Protein sequence: CATSVYRGAGGHYNEQFF.

This chain uses TRBV2 with TRBJ1-6; perhaps TRBD1 as D (5 bases). V was cut by 6 bases and J by 7 bases, with 16 bases left in between. The CDR3 covers 15 residues. Germline V gene data show CDR1 as SNHLY and CDR2 as FYNNEI. The CDR3 DNA sequence: TGTGCCAGCAGAGATCCGGGACGGGGAAATTCACCCCTCCACTTT. Amino acid sequence: CASRDPGRGNSPLHF.

The chain has TRBV7-2 and TRBJ1-3; possible D gene TRBD1, 5 bases. Per the germline V gene, CDR1 is SGHTA and CDR2 is FQGNSA. CDR3 length: 15 amino acids. Trimming shortened V by 5 bases and J by 0 bases, and 11 bases separated the two germline ends. As DNA, the CDR3 is TGTGCCAGCAGCCCGTATGACAGCTCTGGAAACACCATATATTTT. Translation gives CASSPYDSSGNTIYF.

The sample holds one count of this clonotype. The genes are TRBV7-2 and TRBJ2-7; tentatively, D is TRBD2 (6 bases). The CDR3 contains 13 residues. Germline V CDR1 and CDR2: SGHTA, FQGNSA. The V end lost 7 bases, the J end lost 5 bases, and 15 bases lay between the germline ends. CDR3 DNA sequence: TGTGCCAGCAACGGGGGAGGTGCAAACGAGCAGTACTTC. Amino acid sequence: CASNGGGANEQYF.

The rearrangement uses TRBV12-3 or TRBV12-4 and TRBJ2-1, with TRBD1 matching over 9 bases. This CDR3 contains 16 residues. V gave up 6 bases and J gave up 4 bases; unmatched junction bases: 10. The CDR3 region is CASRGQGSRSYNEQFF. CDR3 DNA sequence: TGTGCCAGCAGAGGACAGGGGTCAAGGTCGTACAATGAGCAGTTCTTC.

The J gene is TRBJ1-2, the V gene TRBV6-5, with D possibly being TRBD1 (6 bases). CDR1 MNHEY and CDR2 SVGAGI come from the germline V gene. V dropped 7 bases and J dropped 8 bases, with 20 bases sitting between them. CDR3 length equals 14 residues. The CDR3 DNA follows: TGTGCCAGCATCGGGGGGCCCTTTCCTGGAGGCTACACCTTC. It is translated as CASIGGPFPGGYTF.

The chain links TRBV12-3 or TRBV12-4 to TRBJ1-1, with TRBD1 identical over 9 bases. This CDR3 is built from 15 residues. J was trimmed by 1 base and V by 5 bases; bases with no gene match: 5. CDR3 sequence (DNA): TGTGCCAGCAGTCAAACAGGGGGCAGGAACACTGAAGCTTTCTTT. It specifies CASSQTGGRNTEAFF.

The chain joins TRBV13 to TRBJ2-1; a weak D match, TRBD1 (6 bases). V was cut by 5 bases and J by 12 bases, with 14 bases left in between. Germline V gene data show CDR1 as PRHDT and CDR2 as FYEKMQ (reference sequence). The length of the CDR3 is 12 residues. The CDR3 region is CASSITGSGQFF. CDR3 bases: TGTGCCAGCAGCATTACAGGGAGTGGGCAGTTCTTC.

This clonotype has just one count. The rearrangement joins TRBV5-4 to TRBJ2-7; TRBD2 matches 9 bases. Trimming cost V 4 bases and J 2 bases; bases outside gene matches: 10. The CDR3 spans 16 residues. Germline V CDR1 and CDR2: SGHNT, YYREEE (reference sequence). In DNA, the CDR3 is TGTGCCAGCAGCCCTCTGGGGACTAGCTCAACCTACGAGCAGTACTTC. It encodes CASSPLGTSSTYEQYF.

The chain carries TRBV3-1 and TRBJ1-5; D uncertain. In germline, CDR1 is LGHDT, CDR2 YNNKEL (reference sequence). The CDR3 is 14 amino acids. Trimming removed 4 bases at V and 5 bases at J, with 12 bases between. CDR3 DNA: TGTGCCAGCAGCCTGACCGGTAGGCATCAGCCCCAGCATTTT. This gives the protein CASSLTGRHQPQHF.

J is TRBJ2-3 and V is TRBV11-2; D uncertain. Trimming removed 8 bases at V and 1 base at J, with 7 bases between. This CDR3 is 12 amino acids long. Germline-derived CDR1 and CDR2 are SGHAT and FQNNGV. CDR3 DNA sequence: TGTGCCAGCCATGCGGGCACAGATACGCAGTATTTT. It yields the protein CASHAGTDTQYF.

The chain is built from TRBV5-4 and TRBJ1-1; unclear D gene. This CDR3 region has 15 residues. Germline lookup yields CDR1 SGHNT and CDR2 YYREEE (reference sequence). The ends were cut back, 4 bases at V and 6 bases at J, with 19 bases in the middle. The CDR3 coding sequence is TGTGCCAGCAGCCCCGACGGGCAGGCCCACGCTGAAGCTTTCTTT. This translates into CASSPDGQAHAEAFF.

The V call is TRBV7-9, the J call TRBJ2-1; the D is unclear. Germline V gene data show CDR1 as SEHNR and CDR2 as FQNEAQ (reference sequence). The CDR3 contains 15 residues. Trimming cost V 5 bases and J 5 bases, with 16 bases left between them. This CDR3 reads CASSLSGSINNEQFF. CDR3 sequence (DNA): TGTGCCAGCAGCCTTTCCGGGTCCATAAACAATGAGCAGTTCTTC.

The chain recombines TRBV7-9 with TRBJ2-3; 7 bases are a match to TRBD1. The ends lost 5 bases at V and 2 bases at J; junction bases unmatched: 7. The CDR3 runs 15 residues. Germline loops: CDR1 SEHNR, CDR2 FQNEAQ (reference sequence). DNA for the CDR3: TGTGCCAGCAGCCCTCCGGGACAGCTCACAGATACGCAGTATTTT. It yields the protein CASSPPGQLTDTQYF.

V and J are TRBV4-3 and TRBJ2-1; 10 nucleotides align to TRBD2. Trimming cost V 3 bases and J 3 bases; bases outside gene matches: 5. CDR1 and CDR2 from the germline V gene are LGHNA and YSLEER. The CDR3 sequence is 16 residues long. The DNA for the CDR3 is TGCGCCAGCAGCCAGTCCCTAGCGGGAGACTACAATGAGCAGTTCTTC. Residues: CASSQSLAGDYNEQFF.

The chain is built from TRBV12-3 or TRBV12-4 and TRBJ2-2, with D tentatively TRBD1 (5 bases). The CDR3 extends over 17 amino acids. With 5 bases removed from V and 5 bases from J, the gap between germline ends came to 21 bases. The CDR3 is CASSTYSSTASTGELFF. The CDR3 coding sequence is TGTGCCAGCAGTACTTATAGTTCGACAGCTTCAACCGGGGAGCTGTTTTTT.

The rearrangement joins TRBV6-2 or TRBV6-3 to TRBJ1-2, with D possibly being TRBD1 (6 bases). The germline V gene encodes CDR1 MNHEY and CDR2 SVGEGT. Trimming took 9 bases from V and 8 from J, leaving 19 bases between them. There are 13 residues in the CDR3. The CDR3 loop reads CASRTVTYRGYTF. CDR3 sequence (DNA): TGTGCCAGTCGGACAGTAACTTATCGGGGCTACACCTTC.

The chain carries TRBV6-1 and TRBJ2-7; no definite D call. The V and J ends lost 1 base and 3 bases respectively, with 16 bases between them. CDR3 length: 16 amino acids. In germline, CDR1 is MNHNS, CDR2 SASEGT. The CDR3 region has the DNA TGTGCCAGCAGTGAAGGTGAGTCTGGCTACGACTACGAGCAGTACTTC. It yields the protein CASSEGESGYDYEQYF.

The chain links TRBV9 to TRBJ1-4, with D perhaps TRBD1 (5 bases). V was cut by 0 bases and J by 8 bases, with 11 bases left in between. Germline values: CDR1 SGDLS, CDR2 YYNGEE. The CDR3 spans 14 residues. The CDR3 loop reads CASSVDQGREKLFF. CDR3 coding DNA: TGTGCCAGCAGCGTAGACCAGGGAAGAGAAAAACTGTTTTTT.

The chain carries TRBV12-3 or TRBV12-4 and TRBJ1-2; no reliable D call. The ends were cut back, 5 bases at V and 0 bases at J, with 10 bases in the middle. There are 14 residues in the CDR3. This CDR3 reads CASSTPGPNYGYTF. CDR3 nucleotides: TGTGCCAGCAGTACCCCTGGGCCTAACTATGGCTACACCTTC.

The chain carries TRBV29-1 and TRBJ1-2; 8 bases are a match to TRBD1. Germline V gives CDR1 SQVTM, CDR2 ANQGSEA. The CDR3 length is 13 residues. V was clipped by 7 bases and J by 2 bases; unmatched bases: 6. The CDR3 region has the DNA TGCAGCGCAACAGGGGGTAAAAACTATGGCTACACCTTC. This sequence encodes CSATGGKNYGYTF.

The chain has TRBV5-1 and TRBJ2-7; D call uncertain. Germline loops: CDR1 SGHRS, CDR2 YFSETQ. This CDR3 is 16 amino acids long. Between the trimmed V and J ends, which lost 2 bases and 3 bases, there was a span of 18 bases. CDR3 sequence: CASSFSPAGAVYEQYF. Here the CDR3 DNA reads TGCGCCAGCAGCTTTTCACCGGCAGGAGCAGTCTACGAGCAGTACTTC.

The gene calls are TRBV27 and TRBJ2-7; no reliable D call. CDR1 and CDR2 from the germline V gene are MNHEY and SMNVEV (reference sequence). V lost 3 bases, J lost 3 bases, and 15 bases lay in between. The length of the CDR3 is 15 residues. The CDR3 DNA sequence: TGTGCCAGCAGTTTCCTCGTCGGCCCTAACTACGAGCAGTACTTC. Translating gives CASSFLVGPNYEQYF.

The chain carries TRBV9 and TRBJ2-1, with 10 bases fitting TRBD2. The CDR3 runs 13 residues. The V gene end was trimmed by 3 bases and the J gene end by 7 bases; junction bases not matched to a gene: 1. Germline values: CDR1 SGDLS, CDR2 YYNGEE. CDR3 loop: CASSGSGGNEQFF. The DNA for the CDR3 is TGTGCCAGCAGCGGTAGCGGGGGGAATGAGCAGTTCTTC.

The chain couples TRBV7-6 to TRBJ1-1, with no clear D. Germline CDR1 SGHVS, CDR2 FNYEAQ. This CDR3 has 15 amino acids. V was clipped by 1 base and J by 5 bases, with 14 bases between them. The CDR3 spells CASSLGSFGSTEAFF. The CDR3 DNA follows: TGTGCCAGCAGCTTAGGGTCTTTCGGTAGTACTGAAGCTTTCTTT.

The rearrangement joins TRBV2 to TRBJ2-5; 8 bases match TRBD1. With V trimmed by 7 bases and J by 8 bases, 12 bases remained unmatched. Germline V gene lookup returns CDR1 SNHLY and CDR2 FYNNEI. This CDR3 is 14 amino acids long. Written as DNA, the CDR3 is TGTGCCAGCATTCTAGGACAGGGTGAAAGCACCCAGTACTTC. This gives the protein CASILGQGESTQYF. The full variable domain, its missing parts supplied by reference TRBV2 and TRBJ2-5, is EPEVTQTPSHQVTQMGQEVILRCVPISNHLYFYWYRQILGQKVEFLVSFYNNEISEKSEIFDDQFSVERPDGSNFTLKIRSTKLEDSAMYFCASILGQGESTQYFGPGTRLLVL.